This TCR beta chain comes out of a study of blood T cells in healthy people across ages (dated by TCRdb to the mid-2010s). Context from the whole study: Template switching captured roughly one uniquely barcoded TCR beta cDNA molecule per two T cells in model experiments. To track age-related changes in TCR beta repertoire diversity, the study relied on deep sequencing normalized with unique cDNA molecular identifiers. Donors were grouped into four age groups: young (average roughly 17 years), middle-aged (roughly 40), aged (roughly 62) and long-lived (just over 80). To avoid experimental bias, donors of different ages were spread randomly across the sequencing lanes. For two donors (one aged 18 to 30 and one aged 80 or older), the study analyzed two additional independent replicas of 1 million unique cDNA reads from the same blood draw.

Systemically healthy Caucasian individuals from Russia, some 36 in total and aged about 6 to 100 years, were included as donors. Each donor gave approximately 10 milliliters of peripheral blood, collected into EDTA-treated Vacutainer tubes. Ficoll-Paque density-gradient centrifugation was used to isolate PBMCs, with at least 7 million per sample. Total RNA, at least 6 micrograms per sample, was extracted from PBMCs with Trizol reagent. For every donor, an aliquot of PBMCs went through flow cytometry to measure the percentages of naive CD45RAhigh/CD27high T cells. The receptor library was made with 5' RACE. The instrument given in TCRdb is Illumina HiSeq 2500. The second PCR ran for about 6 to 12 cycles and used a J-beta primer mix along with a sample-barcoded 5' primer. A unique molecular identifier was introduced onto each TCR beta cDNA molecule by a template-switch 5' adaptor carrying 12 random nucleotides. At least 3 million CDR3-containing paired-end reads were obtained from each sample. First-strand cDNA was synthesized from all RNA with the Mint cDNA synthesis kit, primed by a TRBC-specific oligonucleotide. All cDNA was treated with uracil-DNA glycosylase and then went through a first 18-cycle PCR with the universal primers M1SS and BC2_uni_R. The original pipeline was this. For normalization, 1 million high-quality reads were randomly selected from each sample, with every read carrying a distinct molecular identifier. Reads sharing molecular identifiers were discarded rather than binned into consensus sequences. MiTCR, with a Q25 quality threshold and the strictest error-elimination algorithm, was used for CDR3 identification, clonotype clustering and error correction. A nonparametric unseen species model with Euler transformation was used to estimate a lower bound on total TCR beta diversity. Using fastp at Q25 and MiXCR, TCRdb reprocessed the public reads and kept productive beta chains. When rows share a CDR3 protein, they turn into one entry using the most common DNA and genes. TCRdb's processing, not the study's, gives the V and J calls here. This sample lists about 1.8 million distinct CDR3 sequences; around 48% were detected once. The top ten hold 2.1% of the sample.

The paper as a whole reports these results and caveats: The CMV infection status of donors was not known, potentially confounding age-related changes in expanded clonotypes. Compared with the aged group, more naive CD4+ T cells, fewer expanded clones and increased TCR diversity were shown by the long-lived group, suggesting age selection. Because profiling used bulk unsorted PBMCs, naive and antigen-experienced compartments could not be compared conclusively. Estimates of total diversity based on one million sequenced T cells were considered lower bounds and underestimates. As age increased, observed TCR beta diversity per million T cells dropped in a roughly linear way, and a significant reduction was already evident by age roughly 36. Observed TCR beta diversity correlated strongly with the percentage of naive T cells measured by flow cytometry.

Comments on this clonotype: The antigen it recognizes is unknown. No much larger clonotype is one base removed from it; base qualities were not supplied.

Sequences were obtained from blood. This sequence originates from a woman aged 40-49 years in good health.

The DNA sequence is given as TGTGCCAGCAGTCTGGGCCCCACTAATCAGCCCCAGCATTTT. Translated, this is CASSLGPTNQPQHF. The sequence joins TRBV5-6 to TRBJ1-5; the D gene lacks a confident call. The germline V gene yields SGHDT for CDR1 and YYEEEE for CDR2. Trimming at the junction amounts to 5 bases on V and 4 bases on J, and the germline ends lie 13 bases apart. CDR3 length: 14 amino acids, cysteine to phenylalanine. Left in the record is the CDR3 DNA by itself, 42 bases read in frame from the first base.